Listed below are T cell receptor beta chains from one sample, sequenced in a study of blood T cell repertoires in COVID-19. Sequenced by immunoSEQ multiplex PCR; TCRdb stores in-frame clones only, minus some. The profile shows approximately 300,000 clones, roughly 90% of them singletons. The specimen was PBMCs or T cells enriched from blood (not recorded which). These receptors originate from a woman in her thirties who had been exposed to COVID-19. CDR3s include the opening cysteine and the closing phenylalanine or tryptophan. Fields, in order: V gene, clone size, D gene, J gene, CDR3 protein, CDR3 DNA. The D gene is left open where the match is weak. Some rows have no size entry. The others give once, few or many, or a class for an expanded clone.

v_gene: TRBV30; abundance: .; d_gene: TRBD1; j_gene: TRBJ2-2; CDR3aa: CAWKQGPFYGELFF; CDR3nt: TGTGCCTGGAAACAGGGGCCGTTCTACGGGGAGCTGTTTTTT
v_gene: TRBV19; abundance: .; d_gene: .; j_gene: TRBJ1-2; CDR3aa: CASGGSNYGYTF; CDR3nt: TGTGCCAGTGGGGGCAGTAACTATGGCTACACCTTC
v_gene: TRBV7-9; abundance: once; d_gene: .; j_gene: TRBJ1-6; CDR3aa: CASSFGGNNSPLHF; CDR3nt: TGTGCCAGCAGCTTCGGGGGAAACAATTCACCCCTCCACTTT
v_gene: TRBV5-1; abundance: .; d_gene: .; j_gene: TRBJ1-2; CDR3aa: CASSSGGDGYTF; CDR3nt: TGCGCCAGCAGCTCCGGGGGTGATGGCTACACCTTC
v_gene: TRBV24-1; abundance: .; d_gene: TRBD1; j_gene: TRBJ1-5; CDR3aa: CATSDHTGGSQPQHF; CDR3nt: TGTGCCACCAGTGACCATACAGGGGGTAGTCAGCCCCAGCATTTT
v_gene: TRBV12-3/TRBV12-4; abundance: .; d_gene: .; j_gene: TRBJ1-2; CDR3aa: CASSYGDYGYTF; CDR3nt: TGTGCCAGCAGTTACGGAGACTATGGCTACACCTTC
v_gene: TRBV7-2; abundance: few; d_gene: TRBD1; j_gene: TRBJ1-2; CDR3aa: CASSFPQGQSWGYTF; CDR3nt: TGTGCCAGCAGCTTCCCGCAGGGACAGTCTTGGGGCTACACCTTC
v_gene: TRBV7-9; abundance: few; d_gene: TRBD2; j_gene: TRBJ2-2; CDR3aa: CASSLTSGGAQSGELFF; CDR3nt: TGTGCCAGCAGCTTGACTAGCGGGGGGGCCCAGTCCGGGGAGCTGTTTTTT
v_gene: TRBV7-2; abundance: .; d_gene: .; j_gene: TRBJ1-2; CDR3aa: CATAGIVGYTF; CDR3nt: TGTGCCACCGCAGGGATCGTTGGCTACACCTTC
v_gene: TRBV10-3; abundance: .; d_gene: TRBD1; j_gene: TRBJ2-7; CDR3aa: CATDEGASLGQYF; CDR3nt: TGTGCCACCGACGAGGGGGCTAGTTTAGGGCAGTACTTC
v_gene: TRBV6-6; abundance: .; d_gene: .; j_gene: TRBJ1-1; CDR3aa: CASSLAAEAFF; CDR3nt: TGTGCCAGCAGTCTAGCGGCCGAAGCTTTCTTT
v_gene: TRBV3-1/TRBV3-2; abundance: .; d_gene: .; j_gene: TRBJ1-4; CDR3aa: CASSPTTVSYEKLFF; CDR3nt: TGTGCCAGCAGCCCGACGACAGTAAGTTATGAAAAACTGTTTTTT
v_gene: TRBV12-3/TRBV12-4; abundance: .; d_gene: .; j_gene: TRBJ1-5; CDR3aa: CASRVGRQPQHF; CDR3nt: TGTGCCAGCCGGGTAGGGAGGCAGCCCCAGCATTTT
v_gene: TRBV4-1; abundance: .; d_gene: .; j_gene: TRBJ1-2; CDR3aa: CASSQGRGTYGYTF; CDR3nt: TGCGCCAGCAGCCAAGGGCGGGGTACCTATGGCTACACCTTC
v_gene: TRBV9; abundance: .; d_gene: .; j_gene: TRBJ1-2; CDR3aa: CASSVGQTTGYGYTF; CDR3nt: TGTGCCAGCAGCGTAGGCCAGACAACCGGCTATGGCTACACCTTC
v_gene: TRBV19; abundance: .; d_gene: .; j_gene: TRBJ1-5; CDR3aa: CASRKKTDYGNQPQHF; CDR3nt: TGTGCCAGTAGAAAGAAAACTGATTACGGCAATCAGCCCCAGCATTTT